This T cell receptor beta chain was captured in a study of CD8 T cells in Susac syndrome. Germline loops: CDR1 MNHEY, CDR2 SVGAGI. V lost 4 bases, J lost 4 bases, and 3 bases stayed unmatched. This CDR3 region has 14 residues. This clonotype was recorded once. Reverse transcription of about 0.45 to 1 ug RNA used random hexamers. TCRdb re-derived calls from the immunoSEQ multiplex PCR reads in MiXCR, one entry per CDR3 protein. The sample has approximately 150,000 distinct CDR3 sequences; around 94% are singletons. This TCR was sampled from a human donor with multiple sclerosis. V is TRBV6-5 and J is TRBJ2-5, with TRBD2 matching over 10 bases. Source material: CD4+ T cells from PBMCs. The CDR3 coding sequence is TGTGCCAGCAGTTCACGGACTAGCGGAGAGACCCAGTACTTC. This gives the protein CASSSRTSGETQYF.